This T cell receptor beta chain appears in the sequencing data of a study of cytomegalovirus exposure and HLA in healthy donors. Likely unrecorded immune exposures existed in these nominally healthy donors. PCR primers comprised 60 Vbeta and 13 Jbeta primers. The method was immunoSEQ multiplex PCR; TCRdb's version includes in-frame clones alone and lacks a portion of them. The data show more than 150,000 clones, with roughly 84% seen just once and around 0.21% held by the top ten. The germline V gene has CDR1 MNHEY and CDR2 SVGAGI. V was pared by 7 bases and J by 7 bases, with 6 bases of the junction left unmatched. The CDR3 has 14 residues.

The TCR comes from a girl under two years old in good health and CMV-seronegative. Sequenced sample: PBMCs. This chain links TRBV6-5 with TRBJ2-1; 11 nucleotides match TRBD2. In DNA, the CDR3 is TGTGCCAGCATCAAGACTAGCGGGGAGAATGAGCAGTTCTTC. Protein: CASIKTSGENEQFF.